A single sample gave rise to the 30 T cell receptor beta chains below, sequenced in a study of T cells in Graves' hyperthyroidism and ophthalmopathy. The investigators amplified TCR beta CDR3 regions from RNA transcripts. The HTBI primer set served for first-round RT-PCR of the TCR CDR3. TCRdb analysed the multiplex PCR reads with MiXCR anew, one entry per CDR3 protein. The table includes 270,000 or so distinct CDR3 sequences, less than 30% detected once. Sequenced input: blood. Receptors originate from a man aged 40-49 years with Graves' hyperthyroidism that later progressed to Graves' ophthalmopathy.

There are many counts of this clonotype. In DNA, the CDR3 is TGCAGTGCTACAACGACTAGCGGGGCACAAGAGACCCAGTACTTC. This encodes CSATTTSGAQETQYF. The chain is built from TRBV20-1 and TRBJ2-5; 11 bases are shared with TRBD2. Trimming at V came to 4 bases and at J to 2 bases, leaving 6 bases not matched to a gene. From germline, CDR1 is DFQATT and CDR2 SNEGSKA (reference sequence). The CDR3 contains 15 residues.

The rearrangement links TRBV27 to TRBJ2-7; 7 bases agree with TRBD2. The V gene's germline CDR1 is MNHEY and CDR2 SMNVEV (reference sequence). This CDR3 is built from 15 residues. The V gene end was trimmed by 8 bases and the J gene end by 7 bases; junction bases not matched to a gene: 17. Here the CDR3 DNA reads TGTGCCAGCCGAGCAAGCGGGACGGGTGTAGATGAGCAGTACTTC. Translation: CASRASGTGVDEQYF.

The chain is built from TRBV12-3 or TRBV12-4 and TRBJ2-5, with 10 bases matching TRBD2. The junction had 8 bases not matched to a gene; V was cut back by 10 bases and J by 3 bases. The CDR3 has 14 amino acids. CDR3 bases: TGTGCCACCAGGGGTACTAGCGGGGAAGAGACCCAGTACTTC. It codes for CATRGTSGEETQYF.

A single count supports this clonotype. The V and J genes are TRBV6-1 and TRBJ1-1; D might be TRBD1 (6 bases). Germline CDR1 is MNHNS and CDR2 is SASEGT. This CDR3 region has 12 residues. Between the trimmed V and J ends, which lost 6 bases and 7 bases, there was a span of 12 bases. CDR3 amino acids: CASSEQGGEAFF. CDR3 bases: TGTGCCAGCAGCGAACAGGGAGGTGAAGCTTTCTTT.

V and J are TRBV28 and TRBJ1-5; TRBD1 agrees at 7 bases. V shed 3 bases, J shed 6 bases, and the junction held 5 bases outside the gene matches. The length of the CDR3 is 14 residues. CDR1 and CDR2 from the germline V gene are MDHEN and SYDVKM. CDR3 nucleotide sequence: TGTGCCAGCAGTTTTAGGGGGCGAAGTCAGCCCCAGCATTTT. It codes for CASSFRGRSQPQHF.

This clonotype was seen only once. This rearrangement joins TRBV30 to TRBJ2-7; D possibly corresponds to TRBD2 (5 bases). Germline V gives CDR1 GTSNPN, CDR2 SVGIG (reference sequence). V shed 2 bases and J shed 1 base, with 9 bases lying between them. The length of the CDR3 is 13 residues. In nucleotides, the CDR3 is TGTGCCTGGAGTACGGGGTCTTCCTACGAGCAGTACTTC. It yields the protein CAWSTGSSYEQYF.

This clonotype occurred many times. This rearrangement joins TRBV4-1 to TRBJ2-2; tentatively, D is TRBD2 (5 bases). This CDR3 is 14 amino acids long. Trimming took 3 bases from V and 9 from J, leaving 14 bases between them. Germline assignment: CDR1 MGHRA and CDR2 YSYEKL. The CDR3 DNA reads as TGCGCCAGCAGCCAGGATCCGACCGGGAGGGAGCTGTTTTTT. Translated, it gives CASSQDPTGRELFF.

This clonotype was seen many times. The rearrangement joins TRBV28 to TRBJ2-4, with 9 bases aligning to TRBD2. The CDR3 is 15 amino acids. The junction had 3 bases not matched to a gene; V was cut back by 3 bases and J by 3 bases. The germline gives CDR1 MDHEN, CDR2 SYDVKM. CDR3: CASSFRLADKNIQYF. CDR3 bases: TGTGCCAGCAGTTTCAGACTAGCGGACAAAAACATTCAGTACTTC. Based on the CDR3 plus reference TRBV28 and TRBJ2-4, the full variable domain is DVKVTQSSRYLVKRTGEKVFLECVQDMDHENMFWYRQDPGLGLRLIYFSYDVKMKEKGDIPEGYSVSREKKERFSLILESASTNQTSMYLCASSFRLADKNIQYFGAGTRLSVL.

This clonotype has ten or more counts. The chain links TRBV3-1 to TRBJ2-7; 9 bases match TRBD2. The CDR3 sequence is 14 residues long. In germline, CDR1 is LGHDT, CDR2 YNNKEL (reference sequence). Germline trimming cut 4 bases from V and 4 bases from J; bases unmatched to any gene: 5. This CDR3 reads CASSRAGGLYEQYF. CDR3 DNA sequence: TGTGCCAGCAGCCGAGCGGGAGGACTATACGAGCAGTACTTC.

The rearrangement links TRBV6-1 to TRBJ1-2; 12 nucleotides agree with TRBD1. CDR1 and CDR2 (germline): MNHNS, SASEGT. CDR3 size: 15 residues. V dropped 6 bases and J dropped 8; count of bases not matched to a gene: 10. Here the CDR3 reads CASRLSRDRGRGYTF. The CDR3 DNA reads TGTGCCAGCAGATTAAGCCGGGACAGGGGGCGAGGCTACACCTTC.

This clonotype has a count of ten or more. A much larger clone differs by one base, so this may be a read error. The chain employs TRBV12-3 or TRBV12-4 and TRBJ2-2; D possibly corresponds to TRBD2 (6 bases). This CDR3 has 15 amino acids. V dropped 6 bases and J dropped 3 bases, with 14 bases sitting between them. In DNA form, the CDR3 reads TGTGCCAGCAGCCAGAGGAGGGCGGACACCGGGGAGCTGTTTTTT. Its translation: CASSQRRADTGELFF.

The J gene is TRBJ1-2, the V gene TRBV27, with 7 bases matching TRBD1. The germline CDR1 and CDR2 sequences are MNHEY and SMNVEV (reference sequence). The CDR3 spans 15 residues. The junction had 9 bases not matched to a gene; V was cut back by 4 bases and J by 4 bases. The CDR3 nucleotides are TGTGCCAGCAGTTCCCCGGGACAGCCTACCTATGGCTACACCTTC. It codes for CASSSPGQPTYGYTF.

This chain joins TRBV7-9 and TRBJ2-5; D call uncertain. Germline V lookup: CDR1 SEHNR, CDR2 FQNEAQ (reference sequence). V lost 2 bases and J 4 bases, leaving 14 bases between the germline ends. CDR3 length: 15 residues. The CDR3 here is CASSLRGSRGETQYF. The CDR3 nucleotides are TGTGCCAGCAGCTTACGAGGTAGCCGTGGAGAGACCCAGTACTTC. The full variable domain, with the rest looked up from reference TRBV7-9 and TRBJ2-5, is DTGVSQNPRHKITKRGQNVTFRCDPISEHNRLYWYRQTLGQGPEFLTYFQNEAQLEKSRLLSDRFSAERPKGSFSTLEIQRTEQGDSAMYLCASSLRGSRGETQYFGPGTRLLVL.

Many counts were recorded for this clonotype. The chain combines TRBV11-2 with TRBJ2-5; D is possibly TRBD2 (6 bases). CDR3 size: 18 residues. The germline V and J ends were trimmed by 3 bases and 0 bases, with 20 bases remaining between them. Germline-derived CDR1 and CDR2 are SGHAT and FQNNGV. The CDR3 coding sequence is TGTGCCAGCAGCTTCCTGCGGGGTTCGTGGGAGTACCAAGAGACCCAGTACTTC. Its translation is CASSFLRGSWEYQETQYF.

This clonotype was seen only a few times. The chain couples TRBV6-1 to TRBJ2-7, with TRBD1 matching over 8 bases. This CDR3 region has 14 residues. The junction had 10 bases not matched to a gene; V was cut back by 7 bases and J by 5 bases. The germline CDR1 and CDR2 sequences are MNHNS and SASEGT. This CDR3 reads CASNLGQGWNEQYF. CDR3 in DNA: TGTGCCAGCAACCTCGGACAGGGTTGGAACGAGCAGTACTTC.

CDR3 in DNA: TGCAGTGCTCGGACTAGTGTGGACATTCAGTACTTC. Its protein is CSARTSVDIQYF. This chain links TRBV20-1 with TRBJ2-4, with 7 bases lining up with TRBD2. Germline-derived CDR1 and CDR2 are DFQATT and SNEGSKA (reference sequence). This CDR3 is 12 amino acids long. Trimming removed 5 bases from V and 8 bases from J; junction bases left unmatched: 6.

This clonotype was detected ten times or more. The chain employs TRBV27 and TRBJ1-2; 7 nucleotides line up with TRBD1. Germline V gives CDR1 MNHEY, CDR2 SMNVEV (reference sequence). The junction had 7 bases not matched to a gene; V was cut back by 5 bases and J by 4 bases. The CDR3 contains 14 residues. CDR3 DNA sequence: TGTGCCAGCAGTCCCTCGACAGGGCCCTATGGCTACACCTTC. Its translation: CASSPSTGPYGYTF.

The rearrangement joins TRBV20-1 to TRBJ2-2; 9 bases fit TRBD2. The V and J ends lost 0 bases and 2 bases, in that order; junction bases with no gene match: 7. Germline CDR1 reads DFQATT; CDR2 reads SNEGSKA (reference sequence). This CDR3 has 17 amino acids. For the CDR3, the DNA is TGCAGTGCTAGAGACCCACGCCTAGCGGGAAACACCGGGGAGCTGTTTTTT. This encodes CSARDPRLAGNTGELFF.

This clonotype was seen a few times. The genes are TRBV18 and TRBJ2-7, with D tentatively TRBD1 or TRBD2 (6 bases each). This CDR3 spans 17 amino acids. Germline CDR1 and CDR2: KGHSH and LQKENI. V lost 3 bases to trimming and J lost 4 bases, with 22 bases between them. The CDR3 DNA follows: TGTGCCAGCTCACCGACCCCGGGGGCAGGGGACTTTTACGAGCAGTACTTC. Translating gives CASSPTPGAGDFYEQYF.

This clonotype was seen ten or more times. The gene calls are TRBV6-1 and TRBJ1-5; 9 nucleotides agree with TRBD1. The trim removed 4 bases at V and 8 bases at J, leaving 6 bases unmatched. Germline V CDR1 and CDR2: MNHNS, SASEGT. CDR3 length: 14 amino acids. CDR3 bases: TGTGCCAGCAGTGGAGGACAGGGGTGGAAGCCCCAGCATTTT. This translates into CASSGGQGWKPQHF.

The rearrangement links TRBV6-5 to TRBJ1-1, with a tentative D call TRBD1 (6 bases). Trimming left V 5 bases short and J 7 bases short, with 14 bases between. Germline V gene sequence: CDR1 MNHEY, CDR2 SVGAGI. The CDR3 covers 13 residues. CDR3 amino acids: CASSNDRSFEAFF. The CDR3 nucleotides are TGTGCCAGCAGTAACGACAGGAGCTTTGAAGCTTTCTTT.

This clonotype was counted ten times or more. The junction departs from germline at one end; a sequencing error may be responsible. V usage is TRBV5-1 and J usage is TRBJ2-7, with a possible D match to TRBD1 (6 bases). Germline V CDR1 and CDR2: SGHRS, YFSETQ. CDR3 size: 15 residues. The CDR3 sequence is CASRPNRDPSYEQCF. The CDR3 coding sequence is TGCGCCAGCAGACCGAACAGGGACCCCTCCTACGAGCAGTGCTTC.

This clonotype was observed at least ten times. The V call is TRBV7-9, the J call TRBJ1-2; possibly TRBD1 for D (5 bases). Trimming stripped 3 bases from V and 5 bases from J, with 13 bases between. CDR1 is SEHNR and CDR2 is FQNEAQ in the germline V gene (reference sequence). The CDR3 is 14 residues long. The CDR3 bases are TGTGCCAGCAGCTTTTCGGGACGGAGATATGGCTACACCTTC. Amino acids: CASSFSGRRYGYTF.

This clonotype was seen at least ten times. This chain links TRBV6-1 with TRBJ2-5; 11 bases are shared with TRBD2. J gave up 5 bases and V 4 bases, and 12 bases lay outside the gene matches. This CDR3 contains 17 residues. CDR1 and CDR2 from the germline V gene are MNHNS and SASEGT. The CDR3 nucleotides read TGTGCCAGCAGTGGACCGGGGACTAGCGGAGGGAAGGAGACCCAGTACTTC. It codes for CASSGPGTSGGKETQYF.

This clonotype was counted at least ten times. J is TRBJ2-5 and V is TRBV7-9; D perhaps matches TRBD2 (6 bases). This CDR3 spans 12 amino acids. Trimming left V 8 bases short and J 0 bases short, with 7 bases between. Looked up from germline, CDR1 is SEHNR and CDR2 is FQNEAQ (reference sequence). CDR3 amino acids: CASGGYQETQYF. In DNA form, the CDR3 reads TGTGCCAGCGGGGGGTACCAAGAGACCCAGTACTTC.

V usage is TRBV28 and J usage is TRBJ2-5; D uncertain. The germline CDR1 and CDR2 sequences are MDHEN and SYDVKM. The CDR3 has 13 amino acids. V lost 7 bases and J lost 0, with 9 bases in between. In nucleotides, the CDR3 is TGTGCCAGCACACCCAAGTACCAAGAGACCCAGTACTTC. Translating it yields CASTPKYQETQYF.

This clonotype showed up many times. CDR3 residues: CASSIVPPGAQPQHF. Written as DNA, the CDR3 is TGTGCCAGTAGTATAGTCCCCCCCGGCGCGCAGCCCCAGCATTTT. The V call is TRBV19, the J call TRBJ1-5; no firm D call. Germline CDR1 reads LNHDA; CDR2 reads SQIVND (reference sequence). Trimming pared 1 base from V and 7 bases from J, leaving 14 bases between. This CDR3 comprises 15 residues.

There are many counts of this clonotype. CDR3 sequence: CASSATGYGYTF. The CDR3 DNA sequence: TGTGCCAGCAGTGCGACAGGGTATGGCTACACCTTC. The V gene is TRBV28, the J gene TRBJ1-2; 7 bases agree with TRBD1. J lost 5 bases, V lost 5 bases, and 2 bases had no gene match. CDR3 length: 12 amino acids. Germline assignment: CDR1 MDHEN and CDR2 SYDVKM.

The CDR3 DNA is TGTGCCAGCTCGCACTTGGAGACCCAGTACTTC. It is translated as CASSHLETQYF. The chain is built from TRBV18 and TRBJ2-5, with no clear D. Germline V CDR1 and CDR2: KGHSH, LQKENI. The CDR3 extends over 11 amino acids. V was shortened by 6 bases and J by 5 bases, with 7 bases between the two germline ends.

Here the CDR3 DNA reads TGTGCCAGCAGTTTTAGGACTAGATCAGATACGCAGTATTTT. Protein product: CASSFRTRSDTQYF. The V and J genes are TRBV12-3 or TRBV12-4 and TRBJ2-3, with 7 bases that match TRBD2. The junction had 4 bases not matched to a gene; V was cut back by 3 bases and J by 4 bases. The CDR3 runs to 14 residues.